This T cell receptor beta chain was observed in a study of blood T cells in healthy people across ages. V dropped 4 bases and J dropped 0 bases, with 7 bases sitting between them. The CDR3 contains 13 residues. CDR1 MNHEY and CDR2 SMNVEV come from the germline V gene (reference sequence). Sample-barcoded 5' priming and a J-beta primer mix drove a second PCR of about 6 to 12 cycles. MiXCR, run by TCRdb on the 5' RACE reads, gives a single entry per CDR3 protein. The sample yields approximately 400,000 distinct CDR3 sequences, 45% to 65% seen once. The TCR comes from a man in his sixties in good health. The V call is TRBV27, the J call TRBJ2-7; D not certain. The material sequenced was blood. The CDR3 reads CASSCGVSYEQYF. The CDR3 bases are TGTGCCAGCAGTTGCGGCGTCTCCTACGAGCAGTACTTC.